This T cell receptor (beta chain) was documented in a study of long-term antiretroviral therapy in people with HIV. Study conclusions and caveats: Following ART, diversity rose but still fell short of transplant donor controls.

The germline gives CDR1 MDHEN, CDR2 SYDVKM. This CDR3 has 15 residues. Trimming at V came to 5 bases and at J to 2 bases, leaving 4 bases not matched to a gene. Concerning this clone: Antigen specificity is unknown.

A v3.0 immunoSEQ assay was performed at survey level. Clones were read by immunoSEQ multiplex PCR, and TCRdb kept only the in-frame ones, dropping some. The sample contains over 25,000 clones, roughly 84% of which appear only once. This chain uses TRBV28 with TRBJ1-3; 9 positions agree with TRBD1. This sample comprised unsorted PBMCs, obtained 2.7 to 2.9 years after starting antiretroviral therapy. This sequence originates from a young man with HIV. The CDR3 protein is CASSPTGGTGNTIYF. CDR3 DNA sequence: TGTGCCAGCAGTCCGACAGGGGGAACTGGAAACACCATATATTTT.